This TCR beta chain is from a study of beta chain features in type 1 diabetes. Study details: Age, gender and cell yields were similar between patients and healthy donors. Study-level findings and limits: The naive, central memory and Treg TCRB repertoires showed an apparent similarity that was greater among patients than among healthy donors.

CDR1 is SGHRS and CDR2 is YFSETQ in the germline V gene. This CDR3 has 14 residues. V was cut by 4 bases and J by 1 base, with 12 bases left in between. This clone was picked up a small number of times. Its antigen is as yet unknown. Expressed TCRB transcripts got sequenced, as all isolated RNA was reverse transcribed. The repertoire was sequenced with immunoSEQ multiplex PCR; TCRdb's copy has only in-frame clones and lacks some. The table has 250,000 to 350,000 clones, 8% to 13% seen once; the top ten hold 0.015%. This TCR was sampled from a woman aged 25 to 39 in good health. The chain carries TRBV5-1 and TRBJ2-7; the D gene is possibly TRBD2 (6 bases). Sequenced sample: naive CD4+ T cells from blood. The DNA of the CDR3 is TGCGCCAGCAGCGTGATAGCGGATTCCTACGAGCAGTACTTC. This codes for CASSVIADSYEQYF. The full variable domain, rest sourced from reference TRBV5-1 and TRBJ2-7, is KAGVTQTPRYLIKTRGQQVTLSCSPISGHRSVSWYQQTPGQGLQFLFEYFSETQRNKGNFPGRFSGRQFSNSRSEMNVSTLELGDSALYLCASSVIADSYEQYFGPGTRLTVT.